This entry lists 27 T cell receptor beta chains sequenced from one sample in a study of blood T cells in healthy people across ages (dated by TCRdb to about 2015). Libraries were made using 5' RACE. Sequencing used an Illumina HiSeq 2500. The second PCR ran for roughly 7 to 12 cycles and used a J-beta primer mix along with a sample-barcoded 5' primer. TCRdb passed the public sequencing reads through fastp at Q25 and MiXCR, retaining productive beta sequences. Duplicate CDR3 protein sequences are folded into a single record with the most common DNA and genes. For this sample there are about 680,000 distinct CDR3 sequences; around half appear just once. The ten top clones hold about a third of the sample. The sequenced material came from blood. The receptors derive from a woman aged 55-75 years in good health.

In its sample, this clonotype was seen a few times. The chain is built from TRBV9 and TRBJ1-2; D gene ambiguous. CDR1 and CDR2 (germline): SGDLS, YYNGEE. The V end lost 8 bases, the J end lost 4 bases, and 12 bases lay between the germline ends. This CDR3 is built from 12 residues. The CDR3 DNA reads TGTGCCAGTGGGAAGGGCCTCTATGGCTACACCTTC. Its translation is CASGKGLYGYTF.

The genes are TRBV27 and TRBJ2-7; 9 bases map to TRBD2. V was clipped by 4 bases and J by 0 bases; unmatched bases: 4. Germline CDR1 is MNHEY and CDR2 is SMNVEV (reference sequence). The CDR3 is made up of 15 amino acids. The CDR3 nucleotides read TGTGCCAGCAGTTGGGCTAGCGGGAACTCCTACGAGCAGTACTTC. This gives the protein CASSWASGNSYEQYF.

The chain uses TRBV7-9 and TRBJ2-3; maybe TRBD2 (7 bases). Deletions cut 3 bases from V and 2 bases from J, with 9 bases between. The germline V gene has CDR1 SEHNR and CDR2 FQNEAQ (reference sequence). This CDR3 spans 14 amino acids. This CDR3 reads CASSFAGATDTQYF. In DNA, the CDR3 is TGTGCCAGCAGCTTTGCGGGGGCCACAGATACGCAGTATTTT.

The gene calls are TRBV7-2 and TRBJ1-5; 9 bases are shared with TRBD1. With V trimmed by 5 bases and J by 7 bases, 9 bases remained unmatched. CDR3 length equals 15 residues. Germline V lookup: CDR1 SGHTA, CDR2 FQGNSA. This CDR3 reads CASSPRQGVGQPQHF. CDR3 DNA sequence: TGTGCCAGCAGCCCCCGACAGGGGGTAGGACAGCCCCAGCATTTT.

The CDR3 region has the DNA TGTGCCAGCAGCAAGGGGGGGGGAAACTATGGCTACACCTTC. Protein product: CASSKGGGNYGYTF. This rearrangement joins TRBV7-2 to TRBJ1-2; a possible D gene is TRBD1 (6 bases). The germline V gene has CDR1 SGHTA and CDR2 FQGNSA. Trimming removed 5 bases at V and 2 bases at J, with 12 bases between. This CDR3 spans 14 amino acids.

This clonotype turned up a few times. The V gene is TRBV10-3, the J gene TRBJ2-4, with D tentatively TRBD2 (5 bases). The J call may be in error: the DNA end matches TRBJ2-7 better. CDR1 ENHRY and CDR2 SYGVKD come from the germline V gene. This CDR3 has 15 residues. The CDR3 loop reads CAISEGETKNYEQYF. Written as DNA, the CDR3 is TGTGCCATCAGTGAGGGGGAGACTAAAAATTACGAGCAGTACTTC.

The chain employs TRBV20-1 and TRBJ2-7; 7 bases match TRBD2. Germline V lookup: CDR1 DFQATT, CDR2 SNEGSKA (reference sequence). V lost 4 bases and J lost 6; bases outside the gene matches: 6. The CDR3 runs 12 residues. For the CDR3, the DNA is TGCAGTGCTAATGGGGGGGAGGGCGAGCAGTACTTC. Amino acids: CSANGGEGEQYF.

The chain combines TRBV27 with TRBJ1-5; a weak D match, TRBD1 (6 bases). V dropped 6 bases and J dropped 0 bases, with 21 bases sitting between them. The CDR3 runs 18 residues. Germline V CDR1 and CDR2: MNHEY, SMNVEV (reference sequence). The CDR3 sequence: CASRPQGGRMNSNQPQHF. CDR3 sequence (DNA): TGTGCCAGCAGGCCACAGGGCGGTAGGATGAATAGCAATCAGCCCCAGCATTTT.

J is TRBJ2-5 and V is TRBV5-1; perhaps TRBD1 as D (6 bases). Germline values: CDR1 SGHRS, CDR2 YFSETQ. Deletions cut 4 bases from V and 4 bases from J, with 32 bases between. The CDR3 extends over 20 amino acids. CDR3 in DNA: TGCGCCAGCAGCCCACGATTGAGCATGATTAACAGGGAGAACGGAGAGACCCAGTACTTC. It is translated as CASSPRLSMINRENGETQYF.

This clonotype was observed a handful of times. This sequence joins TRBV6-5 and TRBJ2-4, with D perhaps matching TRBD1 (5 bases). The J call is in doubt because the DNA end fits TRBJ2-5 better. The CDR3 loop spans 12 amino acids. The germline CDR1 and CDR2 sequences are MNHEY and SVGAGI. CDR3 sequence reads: CASKKGQETQYF. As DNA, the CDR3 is TGTGCCAGCAAGAAGGGGCAAGAGACCCAGTACTTC.

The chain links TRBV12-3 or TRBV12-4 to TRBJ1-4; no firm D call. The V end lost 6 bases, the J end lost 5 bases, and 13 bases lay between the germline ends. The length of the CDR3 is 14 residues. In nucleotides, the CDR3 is TGTGCCAGCAGACGTGACGGATTCAATGAAAAACTGTTTTTT. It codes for CASRRDGFNEKLFF.

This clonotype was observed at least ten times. Here the CDR3 DNA reads TGTGCCAGCAGCGTAGGGGCCGATTCCTACGAGCAGTACTTC. Translating gives CASSVGADSYEQYF. This chain links TRBV9 with TRBJ2-7, with D uncertain. The germline V and J ends were trimmed by 0 bases and 1 base, with 8 bases remaining between them. The CDR3 length is 14 residues. The V gene's germline CDR1 is SGDLS and CDR2 YYNGEE.

This CDR3 is CSAPGLAGQETQYF. CDR3 nucleotides: TGCAGTGCTCCGGGACTAGCGGGACAAGAGACCCAGTACTTC. V and J are TRBV20-1 and TRBJ2-5, with 13 bases identical to TRBD2. From germline, CDR1 is DFQATT and CDR2 SNEGSKA (reference sequence). There are 14 residues in the CDR3. With 5 bases clipped from V and 2 bases from J, the junction kept 2 bases outside the gene matches.

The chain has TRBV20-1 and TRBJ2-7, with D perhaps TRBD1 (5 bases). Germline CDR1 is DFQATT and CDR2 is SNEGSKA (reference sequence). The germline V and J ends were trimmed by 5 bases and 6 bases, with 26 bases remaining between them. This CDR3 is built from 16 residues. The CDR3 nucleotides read TGCAGTGCTTCTAAACCCGGACACCTAGACTTGGCCGAGCAGTACTTC. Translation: CSASKPGHLDLAEQYF.

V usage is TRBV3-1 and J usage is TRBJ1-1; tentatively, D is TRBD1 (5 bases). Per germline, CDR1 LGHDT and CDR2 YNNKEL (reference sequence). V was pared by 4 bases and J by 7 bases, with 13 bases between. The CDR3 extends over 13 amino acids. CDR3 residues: CASSLQLRGEAFF. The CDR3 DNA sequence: TGTGCCAGCAGCCTACAGCTTAGGGGTGAAGCTTTCTTT.

The CDR3 region has the DNA TGTGCCAGCAGCCCCGACAGGGGGCGGGGGGAAAAACTGTTTTTT. Protein product: CASSPDRGRGEKLFF. V and J are TRBV7-2 and TRBJ1-4, with 10 bases that match TRBD1. Trimming removed 5 bases from V and 8 bases from J; junction bases left unmatched: 8. Germline values: CDR1 SGHTA, CDR2 FQGNSA. The length of the CDR3 is 15 residues. Complete variable domain (other parts from reference TRBV7-2 and TRBJ1-4): GAGVSQSPSNKVTEKGKDVELRCDPISGHTALYWYRQSLGQGLEFLIYFQGNSAPDKSGLPSDRFSAERTGGSVSTLTIQRTQQEDSAVYLCASSPDRGRGEKLFFGSGTQLSVL.

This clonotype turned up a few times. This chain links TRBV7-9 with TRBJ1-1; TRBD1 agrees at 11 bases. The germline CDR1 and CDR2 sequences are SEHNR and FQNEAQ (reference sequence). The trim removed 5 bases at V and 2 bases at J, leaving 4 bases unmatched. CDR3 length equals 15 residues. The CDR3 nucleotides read TGTGCCAGCAGCACGGGACAGGGGGGAAACACTGAAGCTTTCTTT. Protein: CASSTGQGGNTEAFF.

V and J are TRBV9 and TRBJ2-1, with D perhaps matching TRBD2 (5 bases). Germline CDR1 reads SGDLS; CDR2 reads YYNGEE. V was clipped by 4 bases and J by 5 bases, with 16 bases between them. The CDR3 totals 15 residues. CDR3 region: CASSRVEGVHNEQFF. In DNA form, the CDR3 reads TGTGCCAGCAGCCGCGTCGAGGGTGTACACAATGAGCAGTTCTTC.

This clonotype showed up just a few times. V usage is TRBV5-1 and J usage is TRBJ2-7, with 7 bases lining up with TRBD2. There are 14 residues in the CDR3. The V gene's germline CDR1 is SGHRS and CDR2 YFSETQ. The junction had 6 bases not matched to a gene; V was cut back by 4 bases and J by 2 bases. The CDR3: CASSASSGAYEQYF. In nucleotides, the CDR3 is TGCGCCAGCAGCGCCTCTAGCGGAGCCTACGAGCAGTACTTC.

The CDR3 sequence: CASSRTGIFYGYTF. DNA of the CDR3: TGTGCCAGCAGCCGAACGGGGATCTTCTATGGCTACACCTTC. The genes are TRBV14 and TRBJ1-2; D is unclear. The CDR3 spans 14 residues. The V and J ends lost 4 bases and 4 bases respectively, with 13 bases between them. CDR1 is SGHDN and CDR2 is FVKESK in the germline V gene.

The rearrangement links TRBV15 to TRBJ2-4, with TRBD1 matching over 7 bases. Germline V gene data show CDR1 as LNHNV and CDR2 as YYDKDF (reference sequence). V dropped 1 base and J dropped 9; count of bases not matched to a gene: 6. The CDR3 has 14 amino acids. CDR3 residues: CATSRGQGLGIQYF. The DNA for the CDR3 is TGTGCCACCAGCAGAGGACAGGGTTTGGGCATTCAGTACTTC.

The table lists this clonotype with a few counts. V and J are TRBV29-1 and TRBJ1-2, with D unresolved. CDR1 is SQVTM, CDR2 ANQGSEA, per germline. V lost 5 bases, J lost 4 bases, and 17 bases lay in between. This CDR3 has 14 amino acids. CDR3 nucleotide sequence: TGCAGCGTTAGGAAGTCAGTGGAGGGCTATGGCTACACCTTC. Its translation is CSVRKSVEGYGYTF.

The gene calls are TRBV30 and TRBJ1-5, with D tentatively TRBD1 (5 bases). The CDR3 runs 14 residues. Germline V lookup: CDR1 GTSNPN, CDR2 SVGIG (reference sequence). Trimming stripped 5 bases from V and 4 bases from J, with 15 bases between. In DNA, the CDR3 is TGTGCCTGGGGGACCGTCCTAACGAATCAGCCCCAGCATTTT. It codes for CAWGTVLTNQPQHF.

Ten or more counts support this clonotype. CDR3 sequence: CASSLGGSKNIQYF. The CDR3 nucleotides read TGTGCCAGCAGCTTAGGGGGGTCCAAAAACATTCAGTACTTC. The V and J genes are TRBV7-2 and TRBJ2-4; possibly TRBD1 or TRBD2 for D (5 bases each). This CDR3 has 14 residues. Germline assignment: CDR1 SGHTA and CDR2 FQGNSA. Trimming shortened V by 1 base and J by 2 bases, and 6 bases separated the two germline ends.

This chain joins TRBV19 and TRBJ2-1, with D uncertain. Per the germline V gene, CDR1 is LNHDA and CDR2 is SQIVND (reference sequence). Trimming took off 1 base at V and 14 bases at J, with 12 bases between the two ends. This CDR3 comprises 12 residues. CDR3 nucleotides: TGTGCCAGTAGTATAGGGTTGGCAGCGAAGTTCTTC. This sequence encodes CASSIGLAAKFF.

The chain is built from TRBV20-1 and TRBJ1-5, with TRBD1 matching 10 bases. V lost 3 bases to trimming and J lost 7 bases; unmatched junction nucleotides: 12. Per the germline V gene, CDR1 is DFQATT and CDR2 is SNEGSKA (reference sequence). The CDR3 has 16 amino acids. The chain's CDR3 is CSASEGQGQGLQPQHF. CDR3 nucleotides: TGCAGTGCTAGTGAAGGTCAGGGACAGGGGTTACAGCCCCAGCATTTT.

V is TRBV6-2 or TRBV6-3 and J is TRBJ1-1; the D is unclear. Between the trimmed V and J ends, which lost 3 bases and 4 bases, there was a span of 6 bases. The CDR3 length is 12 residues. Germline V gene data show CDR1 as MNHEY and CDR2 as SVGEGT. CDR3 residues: CASSYRVTEAFF. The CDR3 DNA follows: TGTGCCAGCAGTTATCGGGTCACTGAAGCTTTCTTT.